The clone carrying this T cell receptor (beta chain) has more than one count but fewer than ten. Its target is not known. These data come from a study of early T cells in non-severe SARS-CoV-2 infection. About the research overall: The input, bulk RNA from unsorted whole blood, was sequenced, and chains were unpaired. Whole-study results and caveats: VDJdb matching skewed toward anti-spike CD8 responses, missing private and CD4 specificities.

The TCR library protocol attached unique molecular identifiers to the individual cDNA molecules. TCRdb independently ran MiXCR on the 5' RACE reads; one entry per CDR3 protein. The sample has some 91,000 distinct CDR3 sequences, approximately 11% seen once. The CDR3 spans 16 residues. V lost 5 bases and J 2 bases, leaving 19 bases between the germline ends. Germline V gene lookup returns CDR1 SGHTA and CDR2 FQGNSA. The rearrangement joins TRBV7-2 to TRBJ2-7; D perhaps matches TRBD2 (7 bases). Sequences were derived from whole blood, sampled at baseline. The receptor was derived from an adult who was a healthcare worker with PCR-confirmed SARS-CoV-2 infection or an uninfected control (not recorded which). DNA of the CDR3: TGTGCCAGCAGCCCACGGGGAGGGGGTCTGACCTACGAGCAGTACTTC. Protein: CASSPRGGGLTYEQYF.